The rows below give T cell receptor beta chains drawn from one sample of a study of blood T cell repertoires in COVID-19. Generated by immunoSEQ multiplex PCR, the TCRdb table keeps only in-frame clones and is missing some. The sample consists of roughly 500,000 clones, around nine tenths of them appearing once. Sample: PBMCs or T cells enriched from blood (not recorded which). These receptors all come from a woman in her thirties or forties who had recovered from COVID-19. The CDR3 runs from the conserved cysteine through the conserved F or W. D genes are given only for firm matches. Expanded clones get a size class; other rows say once, few or many, or leave the size out.

J | D | V | size | CDR3 | DNA
TRBJ2-7 | TRBD2 | TRBV10-1 | once | CASSEAGPYEQYF | TGCGCCAGCAGTGAAGCGGGACCCTACGAGCAGTACTTC
TRBJ2-7 | NA | TRBV10-3 | NA | CAIRPQGSSYEQYF | TGTGCCATCAGACCACAGGGATCCTCCTACGAGCAGTACTTC
TRBJ2-7 | TRBD2 | TRBV11-3 | few | CASSPMAGAYEQYF | TGTGCCAGCTCCCCGATGGCGGGGGCCTACGAGCAGTACTTC
TRBJ2-7 | TRBD2 | TRBV5-4 | NA | CASSPGLAGVYEQYF | TGTGCCAGCAGCCCGGGACTAGCGGGAGTCTACGAGCAGTACTTC
TRBJ1-2 | NA | TRBV4-1 | NA | CASSRQATGTGDYGYTF | TGCGCCAGCAGCCGGCAGGCTACAGGGACGGGCGACTATGGCTACACCTTC
TRBJ1-6 | NA | TRBV4-3 | NA | CASSQDRGLTYSPLHF | TGCGCCAGCAGCCAAGATAGGGGACTGACTTATTCACCCCTCCACTTT
TRBJ2-1 | TRBD2 | TRBV2 | NA | CASSDPSGLTYNEQFF | TGTGCCAGCAGTGACCCTAGCGGACTAACCTACAATGAGCAGTTCTTC
TRBJ2-7 | NA | TRBV7-6 | NA | CASSSGISYEQYF | TGTGCCAGCAGCTCGGGAATCTCCTACGAGCAGTACTTC
TRBJ1-2 | NA | TRBV30 | NA | CALTQGLYGYTF | TGTGCCCTAACGCAGGGCCTCTATGGCTACACCTTC
TRBJ1-1 | NA | TRBV7-9 | NA | CASSQQIREAFF | TGTGCCAGCAGCCAACAAATTCGTGAAGCTTTCTTT
TRBJ2-5 | TRBD2 | TRBV10-3 | NA | CAISTTSGTSGKGLWETQYF | TGTGCCATCAGTACGACCTCCGGGACTAGCGGGAAGGGGCTTTGGGAGACCCAGTACTTC
TRBJ1-2 | NA | TRBV15 | NA | CATSSGTNYGYTF | TGTGCCACCAGCAGCGGGACAAACTATGGCTACACCTTC
TRBJ1-1 | NA | TRBV5-8 | NA | CASSFLRTALTEAFF | TGTGCCAGCAGCTTCCTAAGGACAGCTCTTACTGAAGCTTTCTTT